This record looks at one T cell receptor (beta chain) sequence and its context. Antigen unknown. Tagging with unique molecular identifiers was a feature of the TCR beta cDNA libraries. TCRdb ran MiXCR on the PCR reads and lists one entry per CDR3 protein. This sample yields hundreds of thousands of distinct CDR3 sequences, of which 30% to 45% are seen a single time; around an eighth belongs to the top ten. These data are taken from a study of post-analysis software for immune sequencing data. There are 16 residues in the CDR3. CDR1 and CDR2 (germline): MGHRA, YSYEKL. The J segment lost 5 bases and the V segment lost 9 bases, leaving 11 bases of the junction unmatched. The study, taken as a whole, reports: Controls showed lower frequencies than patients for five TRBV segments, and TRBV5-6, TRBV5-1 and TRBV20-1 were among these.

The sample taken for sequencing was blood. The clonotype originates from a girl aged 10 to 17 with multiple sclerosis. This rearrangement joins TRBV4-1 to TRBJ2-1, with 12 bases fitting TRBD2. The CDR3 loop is CASEGRLAGANNEQFF. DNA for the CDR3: TGCGCCAGTGAGGGGAGACTAGCGGGGGCGAACAATGAGCAGTTCTTC.